This T cell receptor (beta chain) is from a study of HIV-infected children after antiretroviral therapy interruption. Study at large: Four children interrupted treatment; four stayed on continuous treatment. Most participating children were previously exposed to EBV and CMV.

The TCR library was built from RNA with a 3' RACE protocol and unique molecular identifiers. Each CDR3 protein gets one entry after TCRdb re-called the 3' RACE reads with MiXCR. Of some 90,000 distinct CDR3 sequences in the sample, around 6.9% were seen once. Remarks on this clonotype: Its antigen is still unknown.

Treatment noted: PENTA 11 planned treatment interruption arm or continuous ART arm. Sorting from thawed PBMCs isolated naive CD4+ CD45RA+ CD45RO- T cells. Germline CDR1 is KGHSH and CDR2 is LQKENI. V lost 2 bases and J lost 2; bases outside the gene matches: 6. The CDR3 runs 16 residues. General observations from the study: Naive CD4+ sequences overlapped less between time points once interruption began.

The chain joins TRBV18 to TRBJ2-3; 8 nucleotides match TRBD2. The sample consisted of CD45RA+ CD4+ T cells from PBMCs, pooled from several time points, taken from a donor given antiretroviral therapy, either interrupted or continuous. Subset of the sample: naive CD4+ CD45RA+ CD45RO- T cells. The receptor comes from a pool of human donors with HIV. The CDR3 coding sequence is TGTGCCAGCTCACCATCACTAGCGGCCACCACAGATACGCAGTATTTT. It yields the protein CASSPSLAATTDTQYF.